Following are 27 T cell receptor beta chains from one sample sequenced in a study of T cell responses to AZD1222 COVID-19 vaccine. Libraries were prepared by immunoSEQ multiplex PCR; TCRdb keeps only in-frame clonotypes and omits some of them. The sample yields about 130,000 clones, around 90% seen once. The sample consisted of peripheral blood, taken 28 days after the second AZD1222 dose. The receptors were gathered from an adult who received the AZD1222 COVID-19 vaccine.

The table lists this clone with a count of one. The V gene is TRBV6-5, the J gene TRBJ2-3; TRBD2 might be the D (6 bases). Germline V gene lookup returns CDR1 MNHEY and CDR2 SVGAGI. The CDR3 is made up of 15 amino acids. The V end was cut by 3 bases, the J end by 2 bases, with 12 bases between. CDR3 region: CASSYAGLLTDTQYF. The CDR3 nucleotides read TGTGCCAGCAGTTATGCGGGGCTCCTCACAGATACGCAGTATTTT.

The chain links TRBV5-1 to TRBJ1-3, with 7 bases matching TRBD1. V dropped 1 base and J dropped 6; count of bases not matched to a gene: 7. The CDR3 contains 15 residues. CDR1 SGHRS and CDR2 YFSETQ come from the germline V gene. As DNA, the CDR3 is TGCGCCAGCAGCTTGACAGGGGTTTTGTCAAACACCATATATTTT. This encodes CASSLTGVLSNTIYF.

The rearrangement links TRBV7-2 to TRBJ1-1; the D is unclear. V was cut by 5 bases and J by 9 bases, with 16 bases left in between. Germline-derived CDR1 and CDR2 are SGHTA and FQGNSA. This CDR3 contains 13 residues. CDR3 sequence reads: CASSRPDTSKAFF. DNA for the CDR3: TGTGCCAGCAGCCGACCCGACACCTCCAAAGCTTTCTTT. Filled out from reference TRBV7-2 and TRBJ1-1, the complete variable domain reads GAGVSQSPSNKVTEKGKDVELRCDPISGHTALYWYRQSLGQGLEFLIYFQGNSAPDKSGLPSDRFSAERTGGSVSTLTIQRTQQEDSAVYLCASSRPDTSKAFFGQGTRLTVV.

The chain has TRBV5-1 and TRBJ1-2; D unresolved. The length of the CDR3 is 14 residues. The germline V gene has CDR1 SGHRS and CDR2 YFSETQ. V lost 3 bases and J 4 bases, leaving 13 bases between the germline ends. CDR3 in amino acids: CASSSSGGSYGYTF. The CDR3 bases are TGCGCCAGCAGCTCCAGTGGCGGCAGCTATGGCTACACCTTC.

This chain uses TRBV24-1 with TRBJ2-7; 7 bases fit TRBD1. Germline trimming cut 9 bases from V and 5 bases from J; bases unmatched to any gene: 9. The CDR3 is made up of 13 amino acids. The germline CDR1 and CDR2 sequences are KGHDR and SFDVKD. CDR3 DNA sequence: TGTGCCACCTCAGCGACAGGGTTCGACGAGCAGTACTTC. Translated, it gives CATSATGFDEQYF.

This clone has a single count. The rearrangement uses TRBV5-1 and TRBJ1-4, with a weak D call TRBD1 (6 bases). This CDR3 contains 13 residues. Germline CDR1 SGHRS, CDR2 YFSETQ. Trimming took 5 bases from V and 5 from J, leaving 10 bases between them. This CDR3 is CASSEGGNEKLFF. The CDR3 bases are TGCGCCAGCAGTGAAGGGGGGAATGAAAAACTGTTTTTT.

V gene TRBV4-2 combines with J gene TRBJ2-1; 14 bases match TRBD2. J was trimmed by 7 bases and V by 1 base; bases with no gene match: 9. The CDR3 contains 18 residues. CDR1 and CDR2 (germline): LGHNA, YNFKEQ. The CDR3 region is CASSQVGLAGALGNEQFF. The CDR3 DNA follows: TGTGCCAGCAGCCAAGTGGGACTAGCGGGAGCCCTGGGAAATGAGCAGTTCTTC.

V usage is TRBV4-2 and J usage is TRBJ1-6; D remains unclear. The CDR3 has 15 amino acids. The V and J ends lost 1 base and 10 bases respectively, with 14 bases between them. Germline V lookup: CDR1 LGHNA, CDR2 YNFKEQ. CDR3 amino acids: CASSQVVGIGSPLHF. CDR3 bases: TGTGCCAGCAGCCAAGTTGTAGGGATAGGATCACCCCTCCACTTT.

V and J are TRBV7-3 and TRBJ2-2; 8 bases map to TRBD1. Germline CDR1 SGHTA, CDR2 FQGTGA. This CDR3 contains 16 residues. V lost 5 bases to trimming and J lost 5 bases; unmatched junction nucleotides: 10. The CDR3 nucleotides read TGTGCCAGCAGCAACTCCCAGGGGGCGGGTACCGGGGAGCTGTTTTTT. Amino acids: CASSNSQGAGTGELFF.

The chain couples TRBV10-3 to TRBJ2-7; 8 bases align to TRBD2. CDR3 length: 13 residues. Germline CDR1 ENHRY, CDR2 SYGVKD. The ends lost 7 bases at V and 6 bases at J; junction bases unmatched: 8. CDR3 residues: CAIKWAGGPEQYF. DNA for the CDR3: TGTGCCATCAAATGGGCGGGAGGACCCGAGCAGTACTTC.

The gene calls are TRBV6-4 and TRBJ2-2, with TRBD2 as a possible D gene (6 bases). Trimming shortened V by 6 bases and J by 5 bases, and 16 bases separated the two germline ends. CDR1 and CDR2 from the germline V gene are MRHNA and SNTAGT. This CDR3 spans 15 amino acids. DNA for the CDR3: TGTGCCAGCAGACCCGGCGGGGAGGAGACCGGGGAGCTGTTTTTT. This sequence encodes CASRPGGEETGELFF.

The chain uses TRBV30 and TRBJ1-1; the match to TRBD1 covers 8 bases. CDR3 length: 14 residues. Germline V gives CDR1 GTSNPN, CDR2 SVGIG (reference sequence). The J segment lost 1 base and the V segment lost 2 bases, leaving 3 bases of the junction unmatched. The CDR3 sequence is CAWSFQGANTEAFF. The CDR3 bases are TGTGCCTGGAGTTTCCAGGGGGCGAACACTGAAGCTTTCTTT.

The chain combines TRBV2 with TRBJ1-1; D not resolved. The V gene's germline CDR1 is SNHLY and CDR2 FYNNEI. The CDR3 consists of 14 residues. Between the trimmed V and J ends, which lost 1 base and 3 bases, there was a span of 9 bases. Here the CDR3 reads CASSEVGGDTEAFF. DNA of the CDR3: TGTGCCAGCAGTGAAGTTGGCGGGGACACTGAAGCTTTCTTT.

The genes are TRBV27 and TRBJ1-1; the D gene is possibly TRBD1 (5 bases). Germline V gene lookup returns CDR1 MNHEY and CDR2 SMNVEV (reference sequence). V lost 8 bases and J 0 bases, leaving 16 bases between the germline ends. This CDR3 region has 15 residues. CDR3 residues: CASRLTGFMNTEAFF. The CDR3 DNA sequence: TGTGCCAGCCGACTAACAGGATTCATGAACACTGAAGCTTTCTTT.

This CDR3 reads CASSLSGGQGKAFF. The CDR3 bases are TGTGCCAGCAGCTTAAGTGGGGGACAGGGGAAAGCTTTCTTT. The chain employs TRBV7-8 and TRBJ1-1; 10 nucleotides match TRBD1. The V segment lost 2 bases and the J segment 9 bases; nucleotides outside the gene matches: 6. The CDR3 has 14 amino acids. The V gene's germline CDR1 is SGHVS and CDR2 FQNEAQ.

The chain recombines TRBV5-8 with TRBJ1-5; no clear D. Trimming left V 4 bases short and J 5 bases short, with 13 bases between. This CDR3 comprises 14 residues. CDR1 and CDR2 (germline): SGHTS, YDEGEE. The chain's CDR3 is CASSPIGDYQPQHF. The DNA of the CDR3 is TGTGCCAGCAGCCCAATCGGGGATTATCAGCCCCAGCATTTT.

The count of this clone is one. The rearrangement links TRBV16 to TRBJ1-5; D is unclear. Between the trimmed V and J ends, which lost 0 bases and 7 bases, there was a span of 7 bases. The germline gives CDR1 KGHSY, CDR2 FQNENV. The CDR3 totals 13 residues. The CDR3 loop reads CASSQSSGQPQHF. Written as DNA, the CDR3 is TGTGCCAGCAGCCAATCTTCTGGCCAGCCCCAGCATTTT.

V usage is TRBV5-4 and J usage is TRBJ2-3; D ambiguous. Germline loops: CDR1 SGHNT, CDR2 YYREEE (reference sequence). CDR3 size: 14 residues. Trimming pared 0 bases from V and 1 base from J, leaving 6 bases between. CDR3 DNA sequence: TGTGCCAGCAGCTTGGGGTATGGCACAGATACGCAGTATTTT. Translation: CASSLGYGTDTQYF.

V gene TRBV18 combines with J gene TRBJ1-2, with D perhaps TRBD1 (5 bases). The ends were cut back, 0 bases at V and 3 bases at J, with 20 bases in the middle. The germline gives CDR1 KGHSH, CDR2 LQKENI. The CDR3 runs 18 residues. CDR3 loop: CASSPPSGRVGSDYGYTF. CDR3 coding DNA: TGTGCCAGCTCACCACCATCGGGCAGGGTTGGGAGCGACTATGGCTACACCTTC. The full variable domain, completed using reference TRBV18 and TRBJ1-2, is NAGVMQNPRHLVRRRGQEARLRCSPMKGHSHVYWYRQLPEEGLKFMVYLQKENIIDESGMPKERFSAEFPKEGPSILRIQQVVRGDSAAYFCASSPPSGRVGSDYGYTFGSGTRLTVV.

CDR3 in amino acids: CASSQRYRGLGEKLFF. For the CDR3, the DNA is TGCGCCAGCAGCCAACGATACAGGGGATTGGGTGAAAAACTGTTTTTT. This chain uses TRBV4-3 with TRBJ1-4, with 7 bases lining up with TRBD1. Germline V gene lookup returns CDR1 LGHNA and CDR2 YSLEER. This CDR3 region has 16 residues. J was trimmed by 7 bases and V by 2 bases; bases with no gene match: 10.

This chain's CDR3 is CSVSPPNRESAEAFF. In nucleotides, the CDR3 is TGCAGCGTTTCCCCTCCAAACAGGGAGAGCGCTGAAGCTTTCTTT. The chain combines TRBV29-1 with TRBJ1-1; D might be TRBD1 (6 bases). Germline-derived CDR1 and CDR2 are SQVTM and ANQGSEA. The CDR3 spans 15 residues. V dropped 5 bases and J dropped 6 bases, with 22 bases sitting between them.

V gene TRBV9 combines with J gene TRBJ2-3; TRBD2 might be the D (6 bases). Germline values: CDR1 SGDLS, CDR2 YYNGEE. The CDR3 contains 15 residues. Deletions cut 6 bases from V and 1 base from J, with 15 bases between. CDR3 loop: CASTNGGEGTDTQYF. As DNA, the CDR3 is TGTGCCAGCACCAATGGAGGGGAGGGCACAGATACGCAGTATTTT. The whole variable domain, remainder taken from reference TRBV9 and TRBJ2-3, is DSGVTQTPKHLITATGQRVTLRCSPRSGDLSVYWYQQSLDQGLQFLIQYYNGEERAKGNILERFSAQQFPDLHSELNLSSLELGDSALYFCASTNGGEGTDTQYFGPGTRLTVL.

The chain carries TRBV5-1 and TRBJ2-5; 8 bases match TRBD2. CDR3 length equals 14 residues. CDR1 and CDR2 (germline): SGHRS, YFSETQ. With V trimmed by 4 bases and J by 1 base, 3 bases remained unmatched. CDR3 residues: CASSKAGAQETQYF. CDR3 DNA: TGCGCCAGCAGCAAAGCGGGAGCCCAAGAGACCCAGTACTTC.

CDR3 sequence reads: CASSWVTGVRDNEQFF. CDR3 nucleotides: TGCGCCAGCAGCTGGGTGACGGGAGTAAGAGACAATGAGCAGTTCTTC. The chain is built from TRBV5-1 and TRBJ2-1, with D perhaps matching TRBD2 (6 bases). The CDR3 is 16 residues long. Germline V gene sequence: CDR1 SGHRS, CDR2 YFSETQ. V lost 3 bases, J lost 5 bases, and 18 bases lay in between.

This chain connects TRBV5-1 to TRBJ1-4; D is undetermined. Germline V lookup: CDR1 SGHRS, CDR2 YFSETQ. The V end was cut by 1 base, the J end by 7 bases, with 17 bases between. CDR3 length equals 16 residues. The CDR3 spells CASSLSGRVISEKLFF. CDR3 in DNA: TGCGCCAGCAGCTTGAGCGGGCGAGTAATCAGTGAAAAACTGTTTTTT.

The gene calls are TRBV6-5 and TRBJ1-5; 8 bases line up with TRBD1. Trimming took 7 bases from V and 1 from J; bases not matched to a gene: 6. Germline CDR1 reads MNHEY; CDR2 reads SVGAGI. The CDR3 consists of 15 residues. The CDR3, as DNA: TGTGCCAGCAAAACAGGGGGTGTAAGCAATCAGCCCCAGCATTTT. Residues: CASKTGGVSNQPQHF.

In DNA form, the CDR3 reads TGCGCCAGCAGCTTAAGATCCGGGTTGTCAATGAACACTGAAGCTTTCTTT. Translated, it gives CASSLRSGLSMNTEAFF. This chain joins TRBV5-1 and TRBJ1-1; unclear D gene. V lost 2 bases to trimming and J lost 0 bases, with 17 bases between them. CDR3 length: 17 residues. The germline CDR1 and CDR2 sequences are SGHRS and YFSETQ.